Listed here are 29 T cell receptor beta chains from one sample, sequenced in a study of T cell repertoires in cytomegalovirus infection. What these receptors recognize is not known. TCRdb re-analysed the reads in MiXCR, keeping a single row per CDR3 protein. The sample includes roughly 920,000 distinct CDR3 sequences, approximately 31% of them seen just once. The sequencing here drew on cultured CD8+ T cells from PBMCs, taken from culture after CMV antigen stimulation. The receptors come from a human donor in good health (CMV status not recorded). Some clones in this sample may be carry-over from other donors' samples.

This clonotype was seen more than once but under ten times. The chain employs TRBV6-5 and TRBJ2-1; 8 bases align to TRBD2. Trimming took 2 bases from V and 6 from J; bases not matched to a gene: 3. CDR1 and CDR2 (germline): MNHEY, SVGAGI. The length of the CDR3 is 14 residues. The CDR3 loop is CASSYNSGGNEQFF. CDR3 sequence (DNA): TGTGCCAGCAGTTACAACAGCGGGGGCAATGAGCAGTTCTTC.

This clonotype was detected a few times. The chain couples TRBV6-2 or TRBV6-3 to TRBJ2-1; unclear D gene. The V end lost 6 bases, the J end lost 3 bases, and 15 bases lay between the germline ends. This CDR3 has 15 residues. Germline V CDR1 and CDR2: MNHEY, SVGEGT. The CDR3 coding sequence is TGTGCCAGCAGACCTCTGACTGCGGACTACAATGAGCAGTTCTTC. Residues: CASRPLTADYNEQFF.

The chain is built from TRBV6-6 and TRBJ1-5; D is perhaps TRBD1 (6 bases). The germline V gene encodes CDR1 MNHNY and CDR2 SVGAGI (reference sequence). The length of the CDR3 is 15 residues. Between the trimmed V and J ends, which lost 2 bases and 3 bases, there was a span of 11 bases. CDR3 coding DNA: TGTGCCAGCAGTTACGGGGGGGCCTCCAATCAGCCCCAGCATTTT. Amino acids: CASSYGGASNQPQHF.

This sequence joins TRBV27 and TRBJ2-1; no firm D call. The CDR3 extends over 14 amino acids. Germline lookup yields CDR1 MNHEY and CDR2 SMNVEV (reference sequence). V lost 10 bases and J lost 0, with 13 bases in between. CDR3 residues: CATSTGSSYNEQFF. The CDR3 DNA follows: TGTGCCACCTCAACTGGAAGCTCCTACAATGAGCAGTTCTTC.

V usage is TRBV27 and J usage is TRBJ2-7; TRBD1 matches at 8 bases. Per germline, CDR1 MNHEY and CDR2 SMNVEV (reference sequence). After removal of 5 bases from V and 1 base from J, the junction contained 10 bases not matched to a gene. The CDR3 extends over 16 amino acids. The CDR3 loop reads CASSPSTGETSYEQYV. The CDR3 bases are TGTGCCAGCAGTCCCTCGACAGGGGAGACTTCCTACGAGCAGTACGTC.

The rearrangement links TRBV6-1 to TRBJ1-2, with TRBD1 as a possible D gene (5 bases). V was clipped by 3 bases and J by 10 bases, with 18 bases between them. Germline V gene lookup returns CDR1 MNHNS and CDR2 SASEGT. The CDR3 runs to 14 residues. The CDR3 sequence: CASSEDIWGQFYTF. The CDR3 nucleotides read TGTGCCAGCAGTGAGGATATTTGGGGCCAGTTCTACACCTTC.

This clonotype has ten or more counts. The rearrangement links TRBV6-6 to TRBJ1-1; TRBD1 might be the D (5 bases). CDR1 and CDR2 from the germline V gene are MNHNY and SVGAGI (reference sequence). The CDR3 has 13 amino acids. Trimming took 2 bases from V and 3 from J, leaving 7 bases between them. Written as DNA, the CDR3 is TGTGCCAGCAGTTACAGAGGGGACACTGAAGCTTTCTTT. Translated, it gives CASSYRGDTEAFF.

The chain links TRBV27 to TRBJ1-5; no reliable D call. Trimming removed 3 bases from V and 7 bases from J, with 10 bases in between. In germline, CDR1 is MNHEY, CDR2 SMNVEV (reference sequence). The CDR3 sequence is 13 residues long. The CDR3: CASSFTVGQPQHF. The CDR3 bases are TGTGCCAGCAGTTTTACGGTTGGACAGCCCCAGCATTTT.

About this clonotype itself: The conserved phenylalanine or tryptophan is not found at the CDR3 terminus, so this likely reflects a read error. Because the CDR3's place on the DNA is in doubt, the DNA is left out and the CDR3 is given as listed by TCRdb. V is TRBV2 and J is TRBJ1-1; the D call in the table, TRBD1, was not verified against the DNA. Per germline, CDR1 SNHLY and CDR2 FYNNEI. The CDR3 comprises 13 residues, both ends counted. This CDR3 reads CASSGPGQRALKI.

This clonotype has more than one count but fewer than ten. CDR3 bases: TGTGCCAGTGGAGAGAATTATAGCAATCAGCCCCAGCATTTT. This codes for CASGENYSNQPQHF. V and J are TRBV19 and TRBJ1-5; D uncertain. The germline V gene has CDR1 LNHDA and CDR2 SQIVND (reference sequence). The V end was cut by 8 bases, the J end by 0 bases, with 11 bases between. The CDR3 runs to 14 residues.

The chain recombines TRBV20-1 with TRBJ2-1, with 7 bases matching TRBD2. CDR3 length: 13 residues. Looked up from germline, CDR1 is DFQATT and CDR2 is SNEGSKA (reference sequence). The trim removed 4 bases at V and 1 base at J, leaving 1 base unmatched. CDR3 sequence reads: CSAMGGSYNEQFF. Here the CDR3 DNA reads TGCAGTGCTATGGGAGGGTCCTACAATGAGCAGTTCTTC.

The chain recombines TRBV5-4 with TRBJ2-7; TRBD2 might be the D (6 bases). Trimming removed 4 bases at V and 2 bases at J, with 13 bases between. CDR1 SGHNT and CDR2 YYREEE come from the germline V gene (reference sequence). The CDR3 extends over 14 amino acids. Here the CDR3 DNA reads TGTGCCAGCAGCGCGGGGTTTGGGGCCTACGAGCAGTACTTC. It yields the protein CASSAGFGAYEQYF.

On this clonotype: Compared with germline, one end of the junction differs, possibly owing to a read error. As DNA, the CDR3 is TGTGCCAGCAGTTTGGGTCTAGCGGGGAACACCGGGAAGCTGTTTTTT. Encoded protein: CASSLGLAGNTGKLFF. V is TRBV27 and J is TRBJ2-2; 9 positions match TRBD2. The CDR3 has 16 residues. CDR1 and CDR2 from the germline V gene are MNHEY and SMNVEV (reference sequence).

This CDR3 is CASSLLSRVDGYTF. The CDR3 DNA sequence: TGTGCCAGCAGCTTATTGTCCAGGGTGGATGGCTACACCTTC. This chain links TRBV7-9 with TRBJ1-2, with D perhaps TRBD1 (5 bases). Per germline, CDR1 SEHNR and CDR2 FQNEAQ (reference sequence). The ends were cut back, 2 bases at V and 6 bases at J, with 13 bases in the middle. The CDR3 is made up of 14 amino acids. The full variable domain, in which reference TRBV7-9 and TRBJ1-2 provide the parts outside the CDR3, is DTGVSQNPRHKITKRGQNVTFRCDPISEHNRLYWYRQTLGQGPEFLTYFQNEAQLEKSRLLSDRFSAERPKGSFSTLEIQRTEQGDSAMYLCASSLLSRVDGYTFGSGTRLTVV.

This clonotype was observed a handful of times. This chain links TRBV6-2 or TRBV6-3 with TRBJ1-2; TRBD1 agrees at 8 bases. With 2 bases clipped from V and 4 bases from J, the junction kept 3 bases outside the gene matches. The CDR3 has 14 amino acids. Germline lookup yields CDR1 MNHEY and CDR2 SVGEGT. This CDR3 is CASSYAGTGYGYTF. The CDR3 bases are TGTGCCAGCAGTTACGCAGGGACAGGCTATGGCTACACCTTC.

The chain joins TRBV29-1 to TRBJ1-1; TRBD1 matches at 7 bases. The germline CDR1 and CDR2 sequences are SQVTM and ANQGSEA. The CDR3 is 13 amino acids. J lost 1 base, V lost 6 bases, and 5 bases had no gene match. Written as DNA, the CDR3 is TGCAGCGTCGCCTGGGACAGGAACACTGAAGCTTTCTTT. Translating gives CSVAWDRNTEAFF.

This clonotype came up a few times. This chain joins TRBV6-5 and TRBJ2-1, with 11 bases matching TRBD2. The CDR3 extends over 14 amino acids. The germline V gene has CDR1 MNHEY and CDR2 SVGAGI. Losses at the gene ends were 6 bases for V and 8 bases for J; bases not matched to a gene: 6. CDR3 protein: CASRATSGDHEQFF. Here the CDR3 DNA reads TGTGCCAGCAGAGCGACTAGCGGGGACCATGAGCAGTTCTTC.

The rearrangement links TRBV7-9 to TRBJ2-5; D perhaps matches TRBD1 (5 bases). Germline V lookup: CDR1 SEHNR, CDR2 FQNEAQ (reference sequence). With 5 bases removed from V and 6 bases from J, the gap between germline ends came to 22 bases. The CDR3 totals 16 residues. In DNA form, the CDR3 reads TGTGCCAGCAGCCCTTCCCGCCAGGGTGAACGAAAGACCCAGTACTTC. This sequence encodes CASSPSRQGERKTQYF.

This clonotype was recorded only once. This chain joins TRBV7-4 and TRBJ1-2; D might be TRBD1 (6 bases). The CDR3 covers 15 residues. The ends were cut back, 2 bases at V and 3 bases at J, with 13 bases in the middle. The germline V gene encodes CDR1 SGHVT and CDR2 SQSDAQ. The CDR3, as DNA: TGTGCCAGCAGCTTATTTCGGCAGGGGTACTATGGCTACACCTTC. Residues: CASSLFRQGYYGYTF.

Points on this clonotype: A read error may produce the germline difference seen at one junction end. The chain is built from TRBV7-6 and TRBJ2-2; TRBD1 agrees at 9 bases. Germline CDR1 is SGHVS and CDR2 is FNYEAQ. This CDR3 spans 17 amino acids. CDR3 sequence (DNA): TGTGCCAGCAGCTCCACCAACAGGGGGCCTAACACCGGGGAGCTGATTTTT. It is translated as CASSSTNRGPNTGELIF.

V is TRBV5-6 and J is TRBJ2-7; D is ambiguous. The germline V and J ends were trimmed by 2 bases and 3 bases, with 12 bases remaining between them. CDR3 length: 14 amino acids. Germline loops: CDR1 SGHDT, CDR2 YYEEEE. CDR3 coding DNA: TGTGCCAGCAGCTTTGGCGAGCCATACTACGAGCAGTACTTC. It encodes CASSFGEPYYEQYF. The full variable domain, with the rest looked up from reference TRBV5-6 and TRBJ2-7, is DAGVTQSPTHLIKTRGQQVTLRCSPKSGHDTVSWYQQALGQGPQFIFQYYEEEERQRGNFPDRFSGHQFPNYSSELNVNALLLGDSALYLCASSFGEPYYEQYFGPGTRLTVT.

This clonotype was seen only a few times. V is TRBV29-1 and J is TRBJ1-3; D is unclear. Trimming removed 5 bases at V and 3 bases at J, with 11 bases between. Germline V CDR1 and CDR2: SQVTM, ANQGSEA. The CDR3 length is 13 residues. The CDR3 DNA reads as TGCAGCGTTCAAAGGTTATTTGGAAACACCATATATTTT. Protein sequence: CSVQRLFGNTIYF.

This clonotype was observed many times. The chain couples TRBV27 to TRBJ1-5; 7 bases are a match to TRBD1. Germline assignment: CDR1 MNHEY and CDR2 SMNVEV (reference sequence). The CDR3 covers 14 residues. The trim removed 2 bases at V and 4 bases at J, leaving 2 bases unmatched. The chain's CDR3 is CASSLGTVNQPQHF. CDR3 nucleotide sequence: TGTGCCAGCAGTTTAGGGACAGTTAATCAGCCCCAGCATTTT.

The rearrangement joins TRBV27 to TRBJ2-7, with no clear D. The CDR3 runs to 13 residues. The germline gives CDR1 MNHEY, CDR2 SMNVEV (reference sequence). The V end lost 6 bases, the J end lost 2 bases, and 11 bases lay between the germline ends. The CDR3 spells CASRGLLPYEQYF. CDR3 coding DNA: TGTGCCAGCAGGGGCCTTCTGCCCTACGAGCAGTACTTC.

The chain combines TRBV11-2 with TRBJ2-7; the D gene is possibly TRBD1 (7 bases). In germline, CDR1 is SGHAT, CDR2 FQNNGV. V shed 6 bases and J shed 3 bases, with 18 bases lying between them. The CDR3 contains 15 residues. CDR3 nucleotides: TGTGCCAGCAGATATCGACAGGGACTTTTCTACGAGCAGTACGTC. Its translation: CASRYRQGLFYEQYV.

V is TRBV24-1 and J is TRBJ1-1; D is unclear. The CDR3 loop spans 12 amino acids. The germline V gene encodes CDR1 KGHDR and CDR2 SFDVKD. V shed 8 bases and J shed 7 bases, with 13 bases lying between them. The CDR3 region is CATMGSNDEAFF. The CDR3 nucleotides are TGTGCCACCATGGGCTCGAATGATGAAGCTTTCTTT.

This clonotype was recorded many times. The chain is built from TRBV2 and TRBJ2-1; D is perhaps TRBD2 (6 bases). The V and J ends lost 4 bases and 5 bases respectively, with 9 bases between them. This CDR3 has 13 amino acids. CDR1 SNHLY and CDR2 FYNNEI come from the germline V gene. The CDR3 DNA follows: TGTGCCAGCAGTGTGGGAGGAAACAATGAGCAGTTCTTC. Protein product: CASSVGGNNEQFF.

The chain combines TRBV6-1 with TRBJ2-7, with D uncertain. The CDR3 is made up of 14 amino acids. V dropped 7 bases and J dropped 1 base, with 14 bases sitting between them. Germline V gene data show CDR1 as MNHNS and CDR2 as SASEGT. CDR3 nucleotides: TGTGCCAGCACTATTCGGCGCCTTTCCTACGAGCAGTACGTC. The encoded protein is CASTIRRLSYEQYV.

CDR3 protein: CASSLMWASADTQYF. As DNA, the CDR3 is TGTGCCAGCAGCTTGATGTGGGCCAGCGCAGATACGCAGTATTTT. The rearrangement uses TRBV7-3 and TRBJ2-3, with unresolved D. The V gene's germline CDR1 is SGHTA and CDR2 FQGTGA. V was clipped by 3 bases and J by 4 bases, with 14 bases between them. CDR3 size: 15 residues.